What follows are 16 T cell receptor beta chains derived from one specimen sequenced in a study of blood T cell repertoires in COVID-19. Sequencing used immunoSEQ multiplex PCR; TCRdb keeps in-frame clones, though not all of them. The table lists 200,000 or so clones, 65% to 90% of them singletons. The sample comprised peripheral blood. These receptors all stem from a human donor in a cohort sampled during active COVID-19.

The chain recombines TRBV7-2 with TRBJ2-5; D not resolved. In germline, CDR1 is SGHTA, CDR2 FQGNSA. CDR3 size: 14 residues. V lost 6 bases, J lost 0 bases, and 11 bases lay in between. This CDR3 reads CASRPSRYQETQYF. The DNA for the CDR3 is TGTGCCAGCAGGCCATCTAGGTACCAAGAGACCCAGTACTTC. Full variable domain (rest looked up from reference TRBV7-2 and TRBJ2-5): GAGVSQSPSNKVTEKGKDVELRCDPISGHTALYWYRQSLGQGLEFLIYFQGNSAPDKSGLPSDRFSAERTGGSVSTLTIQRTQQEDSAVYLCASRPSRYQETQYFGPGTRLLVL.

The rearrangement joins TRBV9 to TRBJ2-1; D gene unclear. The CDR3 sequence is 15 residues long. The V end was cut by 0 bases, the J end by 7 bases, with 14 bases between. The germline CDR1 and CDR2 sequences are SGDLS and YYNGEE. CDR3 sequence: CASSVDGSLGNEQFF. The CDR3 bases are TGTGCCAGCAGCGTAGACGGGTCGCTCGGAAATGAGCAGTTCTTC.

The V gene is TRBV19, the J gene TRBJ2-7; 10 bases align to TRBD1. V gave up 3 bases and J gave up 3 bases; unmatched junction bases: 5. This CDR3 contains 15 residues. Germline lookup yields CDR1 LNHDA and CDR2 SQIVND (reference sequence). Here the CDR3 reads CASSISRTGGYEQYF. CDR3 bases: TGTGCCAGTAGTATTTCCAGGACAGGGGGCTACGAGCAGTACTTC. The complete variable domain, with remaining parts taken from reference TRBV19 and TRBJ2-7, reads DGGITQSPKYLFRKEGQNVTLSCEQNLNHDAMYWYRQDPGQGLRLIYYSQIVNDFQKGDIAEGYSVSREKKESFPLTVTSAQKNPTAFYLCASSISRTGGYEQYFGPGTRLTVT.

J is TRBJ2-6 and V is TRBV28, with 10 nucleotides matching TRBD1. Germline values: CDR1 MDHEN, CDR2 SYDVKM. V shed 4 bases and J 4 bases; nucleotides not matched to a gene: 7. The CDR3 has 17 residues. CDR3 DNA: TGTGCCAGCAGTTCCGGGACAGGGGATCCCGGGGCCAACGTCCTGACTTTC. This codes for CASSSGTGDPGANVLTF.

The chain couples TRBV28 to TRBJ2-5; 11 bases line up with TRBD2. J was trimmed by 0 bases and V by 6 bases; bases with no gene match: 6. The CDR3 consists of 16 residues. Per germline, CDR1 MDHEN and CDR2 SYDVKM. The chain's CDR3 is CASRSPSGRHQETQYF. In DNA form, the CDR3 reads TGTGCCAGCAGGTCCCCTAGCGGGAGGCACCAAGAGACCCAGTACTTC. The variable domain in full, with the rest retrieved from reference TRBV28 and TRBJ2-5, is DVKVTQSSRYLVKRTGEKVFLECVQDMDHENMFWYRQDPGLGLRLIYFSYDVKMKEKGDIPEGYSVSREKKERFSLILESASTNQTSMYLCASRSPSGRHQETQYFGPGTRLLVL.

The rearrangement uses TRBV9 and TRBJ2-5; D gene uncertain. The V end was cut by 4 bases, the J end by 5 bases, with 12 bases between. The germline V gene has CDR1 SGDLS and CDR2 YYNGEE. The CDR3 runs 13 residues. Here the CDR3 DNA reads TGTGCCAGCAGCACATCCGGAGTGGAGACCCAGTACTTC. Amino acid sequence: CASSTSGVETQYF.

The J gene is TRBJ1-1, the V gene TRBV6-5; D ambiguous. CDR3 length: 13 residues. CDR1 MNHEY and CDR2 SVGAGI come from the germline V gene. The V end was cut by 6 bases, the J end by 3 bases, with 11 bases between. The CDR3 DNA sequence: TGTGCCAGCAGGTTGAGATTGGACACTGAAGCTTTCTTT. Encoded protein: CASRLRLDTEAFF.

This sequence joins TRBV7-2 and TRBJ2-7; the match to TRBD2 covers 7 bases. The CDR3 sequence is 13 residues long. V shed 5 bases, J shed 4 bases, and the junction held 5 bases outside the gene matches. Germline V gene sequence: CDR1 SGHTA, CDR2 FQGNSA. The CDR3 is CASSPQRGYEQYF. The CDR3 DNA follows: TGTGCCAGCAGCCCACAGCGGGGTTACGAGCAGTACTTC.

The rearrangement uses TRBV7-3 and TRBJ2-6; D may be TRBD1 (5 bases). The germline V gene encodes CDR1 SGHTA and CDR2 FQGTGA. The CDR3 sequence is 17 residues long. V was shortened by 1 base and J by 1 base, with 11 bases between the two germline ends. CDR3 amino acids: CASSLRQSDSGANVLTF. CDR3 nucleotides: TGTGCCAGCAGCTTAAGACAGTCGGATTCTGGGGCCAACGTCCTGACTTTC. The whole variable domain, filled in from reference TRBV7-3 and TRBJ2-6, reads GAGVSQTPSNKVTEKGKYVELRCDPISGHTALYWYRQSLGQGPEFLIYFQGTGAADDSGLPNDRFFAVRPEGSVSTLKIQRTERGDSAVYLCASSLRQSDSGANVLTFGAGSRLTVL.

This chain joins TRBV28 and TRBJ2-7; 9 bases map to TRBD1. The CDR3 spans 16 residues. The J segment lost 4 bases and the V segment lost 6 bases, leaving 13 bases of the junction unmatched. Germline V gene lookup returns CDR1 MDHEN and CDR2 SYDVKM. The DNA of the CDR3 is TGTGCCAGCAGCCAACCGGGACAGGGTTTTTTTTACGAGCAGTACTTC. Translated: CASSQPGQGFFYEQYF.

The sample holds a few counts of this clone. Other nucleotide sequences from this sample produce the same CDR3. CDR3 in DNA: TGTGCCAGCAGCCCCGACAGGGGCTACGAGCAGTACTTC. It yields the protein CASSPDRGYEQYF. The J gene is TRBJ2-7, the V gene TRBV7-8; 8 bases agree with TRBD1. Germline values: CDR1 SGHVS, CDR2 FQNEAQ. This CDR3 comprises 13 residues. Trimming cost V 5 bases and J 3 bases; bases outside gene matches: 3.

The chain has TRBV5-1 and TRBJ1-4; tentative D call: TRBD1 (6 bases). Trimming cost V 0 bases and J 1 base, with 10 bases left between them. This CDR3 spans 16 amino acids. The germline V gene has CDR1 SGHRS and CDR2 YFSETQ. CDR3 sequence reads: CASSLDPTGTNEKLFF. DNA of the CDR3: TGCGCCAGCAGCTTGGATCCGACAGGAACTAATGAAAAACTGTTTTTT.

The rearrangement uses TRBV18 and TRBJ1-3; the D is unclear. Trimming pared 0 bases from V and 1 base from J, leaving 13 bases between. The CDR3 loop spans 17 amino acids. Per germline, CDR1 KGHSH and CDR2 LQKENI. CDR3 bases: TGTGCCAGCTCACCACCGATAGGCAGGAGGTCTGGAAACACCATATATTTT. It is translated as CASSPPIGRRSGNTIYF.

This clone was recorded a few times. The CDR3 sequence: CASSLLAGGPNAYEQYF. The CDR3, as DNA: TGTGCCAGCAGCTTACTAGCGGGAGGGCCCAACGCCTACGAGCAGTACTTC. This sequence joins TRBV5-4 and TRBJ2-7; 13 nucleotides match TRBD2. The CDR3 is made up of 17 amino acids. Germline V gene lookup returns CDR1 SGHNT and CDR2 YYREEE (reference sequence). Losses at the gene ends were 2 bases for V and 2 bases for J; bases not matched to a gene: 7.

This chain uses TRBV6-4 with TRBJ1-5, with unresolved D. The CDR3 is 14 amino acids. Trimming removed 3 bases from V and 5 bases from J, with 11 bases in between. The germline gives CDR1 MRHNA, CDR2 SNTAGT. The CDR3 sequence is CASSEGWGDQPQHF. As DNA, the CDR3 is TGTGCCAGCAGTGAAGGGTGGGGAGATCAGCCCCAGCATTTT.

CDR3 sequence: CASSFWGREEGRGEKLFF. CDR3 DNA sequence: TGTGCCAGCAGTTTCTGGGGGCGGGAGGAGGGGAGGGGTGAAAAACTGTTTTTT. The V gene is TRBV28, the J gene TRBJ1-4, with D possibly being TRBD1 (6 bases). V shed 3 bases and J shed 7 bases, with 24 bases lying between them. There are 18 residues in the CDR3. Germline lookup yields CDR1 MDHEN and CDR2 SYDVKM.